These T cell receptor beta chains were read from a single sample in a study of shared clonotypes between healthy human individuals. The assay was immunoSEQ multiplex PCR, and TCRdb's table has in-frame clones only and misses some. This table holds some 450,000 clones, approximately 80% found once. Input material: PBMCs. The receptors come from a woman aged 40 to 50 in good health. Some clones in this sample may be carry-over from other donors' samples. CDR3s include the opening cysteine and the closing phenylalanine or tryptophan. D genes are given only for firm matches. Not all rows give a size; the values are once, few, many and, for expanded clones, a class.

D: NA
J: TRBJ2-7
V: TRBV5-5
length: 13
size: NA
DNA: TGTGCCAGCAGCTTGGCCACAGGGAGCGAGCAGTACTTC
CDR3: CASSLATGSEQYF

D: NA
J: TRBJ2-7
V: TRBV7-3
length: 14
size: NA
DNA: TGTGCCAGCAGCTTACACGGGCCCCCCTACGAGCAGTACTTC
CDR3: CASSLHGPPYEQYF

D: TRBD2
J: TRBJ2-1
V: TRBV9
length: 16
size: NA
DNA: TGTGCCAGCAGCCCCCGGGCTAGCGGGAGGGCTGTTGAGCAGTTCTTC
CDR3: CASSPRASGRAVEQFF

D: NA
J: TRBJ2-1
V: TRBV4-3
length: 18
size: NA
DNA: TGCGCCAGCAGCCAAGATCTCCTGAGGCTAGCGCCCCATGGTGAGCAGTTCTTC
CDR3: CASSQDLLRLAPHGEQFF

D: NA
J: TRBJ2-2
V: TRBV19
length: 16
size: NA
DNA: TGTGCCAGTAGTTCCCAACCGGCCCCGAACACCGGGGAGCTGTTTTTT
CDR3: CASSSQPAPNTGELFF

D: TRBD2
J: TRBJ2-7
V: TRBV6-1
length: 13
size: NA
DNA: TGTGCCAGCGGAACTAGCGGCTCCTACGAGCAGTACTTC
CDR3: CASGTSGSYEQYF

D: NA
J: TRBJ2-2
V: TRBV6-1
length: 14
size: NA
DNA: TGTGCCAGCGGCGAGCGAACGAACACCGGGGAGCTGTTTTTT
CDR3: CASGERTNTGELFF

D: NA
J: TRBJ2-7
V: TRBV11-2
length: 14
size: NA
DNA: TGTACCAGCAGCTTAGACCCCCAGGTCCACGAGCAGTACTTC
CDR3: CTSSLDPQVHEQYF

D: NA
J: TRBJ2-1
V: TRBV30
length: 13
size: NA
DNA: TGTGCCTGGAGGCCCGGAACTTTCGGTGAGCAGTTCTTC
CDR3: CAWRPGTFGEQFF

D: TRBD1
J: TRBJ2-2
V: TRBV6-5
length: 15
size: once
DNA: TGTGCCAGCAGTTACTCGGAGACAGGGATCGGGGAGCTGTTTTTT
CDR3: CASSYSETGIGELFF

D: TRBD1
J: TRBJ2-5
V: TRBV5-1
length: 14
size: NA
DNA: TGCGCCAGCAGCCCCGACAGGGAACAAGAGACCCAGTACTTC
CDR3: CASSPDREQETQYF

D: NA
J: TRBJ1-2
V: TRBV18
length: 14
size: NA
DNA: TGTGCCAGCTCACCGTCAGGAACTAACTATGGCTACACCTTC
CDR3: CASSPSGTNYGYTF

D: NA
J: TRBJ2-2
V: TRBV4-2
length: 15
size: many
DNA: TGTGCCAGCAGCCAAGAAGTTGTTAGCACCGGGGAGCTGTTTTTT
CDR3: CASSQEVVSTGELFF

D: NA
J: TRBJ2-3
V: TRBV7-9
length: 11
size: NA
DNA: TGTGCCAGCACCCCGACAGATACGCAGTATTTT
CDR3: CASTPTDTQYF

D: NA
J: TRBJ2-7
V: TRBV6-1
length: 13
size: NA
DNA: TGTGCCAGCAGCGTGTACAGGGCCAGCGAGCAGTACTTC
CDR3: CASSVYRASEQYF

D: NA
J: TRBJ1-5
V: TRBV5-8
length: 16
size: NA
DNA: TGTGCCAGCAGCTTGGGCCCGAGCCCTCGGGATCAGCCCCAGCATTTT
CDR3: CASSLGPSPRDQPQHF

D: NA
J: TRBJ1-5
V: TRBV7-2
length: 18
size: NA
DNA: TGTGCCAGCAGCTTAGTGGGGGGGAGGACGTATAGCAATCAGCCCCAGCATTTT
CDR3: CASSLVGGRTYSNQPQHF

D: NA
J: TRBJ2-6
V: TRBV28
length: 15
size: NA
DNA: TGTGCCAGCGTCCCAGGCAGCTCTGGGGCCAACGTCCTGACTTTC
CDR3: CASVPGSSGANVLTF

D: TRBD2
J: TRBJ2-2
V: TRBV28
length: 16
size: NA
DNA: TGTGCCAGCAGTCCCCCGGGACTAGCGCGGACCGGGGAGCTGTTTTTT
CDR3: CASSPPGLARTGELFF

D: NA
J: TRBJ1-1
V: TRBV18
length: 16
size: NA
DNA: TGTGCCAGCTCAAATTTCAATTTCGACAGGAGCACTGAAGCTTTCTTT
CDR3: CASSNFNFDRSTEAFF

D: NA
J: TRBJ1-2
V: TRBV7-8
length: 15
size: NA
DNA: TGTGCCAGCAGCCCCCGTAGGACAGTGGAACTTGGCTACACCTTC
CDR3: CASSPRRTVELGYTF

D: TRBD1
J: TRBJ1-5
V: TRBV28
length: 14
size: few
DNA: TGTGCCAGCACCTCCGGGACAGGGGATCAGCCCCAGCATTTT
CDR3: CASTSGTGDQPQHF

D: NA
J: TRBJ1-4
V: TRBV9
length: 15
size: NA
DNA: TGTGCCAGCAGCGCAAAAGGCCTGATTAATGAAAAACTGTTTTTT
CDR3: CASSAKGLINEKLFF

D: TRBD1
J: TRBJ1-1
V: TRBV5-1
length: 15
size: NA
DNA: TGCGCCAGCAGCCCGGGACAGGGCACTAACACTGAAGCTTTCTTT
CDR3: CASSPGQGTNTEAFF

D: TRBD2
J: TRBJ2-1
V: TRBV6-4
length: 15
size: NA
DNA: TGTGCCAGCAGTGACACGACTAGCGGGAGTAATGAGCAGTTCTTC
CDR3: CASSDTTSGSNEQFF

D: NA
J: TRBJ2-2
V: TRBV15
length: 15
size: once
DNA: TGTGCCACCAGCGTGATAGTAGGGAACACCGGGGAGCTGTTTTTT
CDR3: CATSVIVGNTGELFF

D: NA
J: TRBJ2-1
V: TRBV7-9
length: 15
size: NA
DNA: TGTGCCAGCAGCCGCACCCGGGACATAAACAATGAGCAGTTCTTC
CDR3: CASSRTRDINNEQFF

D: TRBD1
J: TRBJ2-5
V: TRBV9
length: 16
size: many
DNA: TGTGCCAGCAGCCCCGCACAGGGGGATGGTCAGGAGACCCAGTACTTC
CDR3: CASSPAQGDGQETQYF

D: NA
J: TRBJ2-7
V: TRBV5-1
length: 14
size: NA
DNA: TGCGCCAGCAGCTTGTTCACTAGCCCACGCGAGCAGTACTTC
CDR3: CASSLFTSPREQYF

D: NA
J: TRBJ1-1
V: TRBV19
length: 13
size: NA
DNA: TGTGCCAGTAGTCTCGAAAGGAACACTGAAGCTTTCTTT
CDR3: CASSLERNTEAFF

D: TRBD1
J: TRBJ1-6
V: TRBV11-2
length: 16
size: once
DNA: TGCGCCAGCAGCTGGTCGGACAGGGGGTATAATTCACCCCTCCACTTT
CDR3: CASSWSDRGYNSPLHF

D: NA
J: TRBJ2-5
V: TRBV2
length: 14
size: NA
DNA: TGTGCCAGCAGTGAAAATACCGGTCAAGAGACCCAGTACTTC
CDR3: CASSENTGQETQYF

D: NA
J: TRBJ2-7
V: TRBV28
length: 17
size: NA
DNA: TGTGCCAGCAGTTCAAGGGGGAAGGGACTGCCGAACTACGAGCAGTACTTC
CDR3: CASSSRGKGLPNYEQYF

D: NA
J: TRBJ2-7
V: TRBV7-3
length: 14
size: many
DNA: TGTGCCAGCAGCTTATCGGGCGGAGGTTACGAGCAGTACTTC
CDR3: CASSLSGGGYEQYF

D: NA
J: TRBJ2-5
V: TRBV11-2
length: 15
size: NA
DNA: TGTGCCAGCAGCTTAGAGGGGATCTCGCAAGAGACCCAGTACTTC
CDR3: CASSLEGISQETQYF

D: NA
J: TRBJ1-5
V: TRBV2
length: 14
size: NA
DNA: TGTGCCAGCAGTGAAGCGACGGAAAATCAGCCCCAGCATTTT
CDR3: CASSEATENQPQHF

D: NA
J: TRBJ2-7
V: TRBV7-6
length: 13
size: once
DNA: TGTGCCAGCAGCTTAGTAGGGAGTGGCGAGCAGTACTTC
CDR3: CASSLVGSGEQYF

D: TRBD2
J: TRBJ2-1
V: TRBV2
length: 13
size: few
DNA: TGTGCCAGCAGACTAGCGTTCTACAATGAGCAGTTCTTC
CDR3: CASRLAFYNEQFF

D: TRBD2
J: TRBJ2-1
V: TRBV6-6
length: 16
size: NA
DNA: TGTGCCAGCAGTTACTCGCCCCAGCGGGGGGGCAATGAGCAGTTCTTC
CDR3: CASSYSPQRGGNEQFF

D: TRBD2
J: TRBJ2-1
V: TRBV2
length: 14
size: NA
DNA: TGTGCCAGCTTGGCGGGAGGGACCTACAATGAGCAGTTCTTC
CDR3: CASLAGGTYNEQFF

D: NA
J: TRBJ2-5
V: TRBV28
length: 11
size: NA
DNA: TGTGCCAGCAGTTCCCGGCAGACCCAGTACTTC
CDR3: CASSSRQTQYF

D: NA
J: TRBJ2-7
V: TRBV6-5
length: 14
size: NA
DNA: TGTGCCAGCAGGGTACAGGAGAGCTCCTACGAGCAGTACTTC
CDR3: CASRVQESSYEQYF

D: TRBD2
J: TRBJ2-1
V: TRBV9
length: 16
size: NA
DNA: TGTGCCAGCAGCGCCACACGGGAGGGCCCCTACAATGAGCAGTTCTTC
CDR3: CASSATREGPYNEQFF

D: TRBD2
J: TRBJ2-1
V: TRBV6-8
length: 17
size: NA
DNA: TGTGCCAGCAGCCCAAGGACTAGCGGGATACTATACAATGAGCAGTTCTTC
CDR3: CASSPRTSGILYNEQFF

D: NA
J: TRBJ1-2
V: TRBV7-2
length: 14
size: NA
DNA: TGTGCCAGCAGCTTAGGAACAGATTACTATGGCTACACCTTC
CDR3: CASSLGTDYYGYTF

D: NA
J: TRBJ1-2
V: TRBV28
length: 13
size: NA
DNA: TGTGCCAGCAGTTTGCCGGGGGACTATGGCTACACCTTC
CDR3: CASSLPGDYGYTF

D: TRBD2
J: TRBJ2-7
V: TRBV7-3
length: 14
size: once
DNA: TGTGCCAGCAGCTTAAGTCTAGCGGGAGGCGAGCAGTACTTC
CDR3: CASSLSLAGGEQYF

D: NA
J: TRBJ2-7
V: TRBV11-2
length: 11
size: NA
DNA: TGTGCCAGCAGCTTGAACTACGAGCAGTACTTC
CDR3: CASSLNYEQYF

D: NA
J: TRBJ2-3
V: TRBV6-5
length: 15
size: NA
DNA: TGTGCCAGCAGTTACGAGGGAGGAGACCTTGATACGCAGTATTTT
CDR3: CASSYEGGDLDTQYF

D: NA
J: TRBJ2-1
V: TRBV11-2
length: 15
size: once
DNA: TGTGCCAGCAGCCGACAGTCGGACTCCTACAATGAGCAGTTCTTC
CDR3: CASSRQSDSYNEQFF

D: TRBD1
J: TRBJ1-5
V: TRBV28
length: 15
size: NA
DNA: TGTGCCAGCAGTGAACAGGGGGCGGACAATCAGCCCCAGCATTTT
CDR3: CASSEQGADNQPQHF

D: TRBD1
J: TRBJ2-3
V: TRBV10-2
length: 15
size: NA
DNA: TGCGCCAGCAGGACAGGGGTTCCTCGCACAGATACGCAGTATTTT
CDR3: CASRTGVPRTDTQYF

D: NA
J: TRBJ1-2
V: TRBV7-2
length: 15
size: NA
DNA: TGTGCCAGCAGCTTAGAGTCTTACTGGGACTATGGCTACACCTTC
CDR3: CASSLESYWDYGYTF

D: TRBD1
J: TRBJ2-7
V: TRBV5-1
length: 15
size: NA
DNA: TGCGCCAGCAGCGTGACAGGGGACCTCTCCTACGAGCAGTACTTC
CDR3: CASSVTGDLSYEQYF

D: TRBD1
J: TRBJ1-5
V: TRBV15
length: 18
size: NA
DNA: TGTGCCACCATCGTGACTAGTGGACAGGGGATTAGCAATCAGCCCCAGCATTTT
CDR3: CATIVTSGQGISNQPQHF

D: TRBD1
J: TRBJ2-1
V: TRBV7-9
length: 14
size: NA
DNA: TGTGCCAGCAGCACCCAGGGGGCAGCCAATGAGCAGTTCTTC
CDR3: CASSTQGAANEQFF

D: NA
J: TRBJ2-3
V: TRBV29-1
length: 13
size: NA
DNA: TGCAGCGTTGAACCTAGGGGAACAGATACGCAGTATTTT
CDR3: CSVEPRGTDTQYF

D: TRBD1
J: TRBJ2-7
V: TRBV7-3
length: 12
size: NA
DNA: TGTGCCAGCAGCGCGACAGGGGCCGAGCAGTACTTC
CDR3: CASSATGAEQYF

D: NA
J: TRBJ2-7
V: TRBV2
length: 13
size: NA
DNA: TGTGCCAGCAGTGGGGGATGGGGGGACGAGCAGTACTTC
CDR3: CASSGGWGDEQYF

D: NA
J: TRBJ1-1
V: TRBV9
length: 14
size: NA
DNA: TGTGCCAGCAGCGTATCCGGTATGAACACTGAAGCTTTCTTT
CDR3: CASSVSGMNTEAFF